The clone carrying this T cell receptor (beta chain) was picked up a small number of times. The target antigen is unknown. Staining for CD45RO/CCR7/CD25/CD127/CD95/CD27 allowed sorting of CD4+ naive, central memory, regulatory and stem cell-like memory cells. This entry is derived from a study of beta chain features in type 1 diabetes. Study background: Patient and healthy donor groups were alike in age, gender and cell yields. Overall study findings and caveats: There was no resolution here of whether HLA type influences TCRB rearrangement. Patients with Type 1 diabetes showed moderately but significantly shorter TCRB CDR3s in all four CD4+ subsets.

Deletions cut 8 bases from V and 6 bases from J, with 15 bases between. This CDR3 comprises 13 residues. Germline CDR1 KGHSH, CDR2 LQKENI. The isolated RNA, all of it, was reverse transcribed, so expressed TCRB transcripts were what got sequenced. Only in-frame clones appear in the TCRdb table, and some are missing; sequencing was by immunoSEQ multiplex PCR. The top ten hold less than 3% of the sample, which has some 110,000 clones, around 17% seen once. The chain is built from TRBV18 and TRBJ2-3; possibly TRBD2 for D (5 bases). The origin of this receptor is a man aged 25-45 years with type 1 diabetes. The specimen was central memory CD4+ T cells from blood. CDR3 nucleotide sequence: TGTGCCAGCACAAGGACTGCTTTGGATACGCAGTATTTT. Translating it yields CASTRTALDTQYF. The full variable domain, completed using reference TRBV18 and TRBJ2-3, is NAGVMQNPRHLVRRRGQEARLRCSPMKGHSHVYWYRQLPEEGLKFMVYLQKENIIDESGMPKERFSAEFPKEGPSILRIQQVVRGDSAAYFCASTRTALDTQYFGPGTRLTVL.